The 15 T cell receptor beta chains given below trace back to one sample, sequenced in a study of cytomegalovirus exposure and HLA in healthy donors. The table came from immunoSEQ multiplex PCR; TCRdb's copy has only in-frame clones and leaves some out. The sample yields 150,000 to 250,000 clones, 80% to 85% seen once. The sample was PBMCs. The receptors shown here come from a woman in her twenties or thirties in good health and CMV-seronegative.

The chain combines TRBV2 with TRBJ2-4, with 8 bases identical to TRBD1. V was clipped by 5 bases and J by 6 bases; unmatched bases: 9. Germline V CDR1 and CDR2: SNHLY, FYNNEI. This CDR3 region has 15 residues. In DNA, the CDR3 is TGTGCCAGCAGTCTACAGGGGGGCCGACTAAACATTCAGTACTTC. Its translation is CASSLQGGRLNIQYF.

V and J are TRBV5-1 and TRBJ2-1, with D possibly being TRBD2 (5 bases). This CDR3 is built from 14 residues. CDR1 is SGHRS and CDR2 is YFSETQ in the germline V gene. Trimming cost V 4 bases and J 7 bases, with 15 bases left between them. CDR3 loop: CASSLVRVGNEQFF. The CDR3, as DNA: TGCGCCAGCAGCCTGGTGAGGGTAGGTAATGAGCAGTTCTTC.

The CDR3 coding sequence is TGTGCCAGCAGCCGACTAGCGGGGGCCACAGATACGCAGTATTTT. Translating gives CASSRLAGATDTQYF. This chain uses TRBV28 with TRBJ2-3, with 12 positions matching TRBD2. V was clipped by 6 bases and J by 2 bases; unmatched bases: 3. The CDR3 is made up of 15 amino acids. Germline values: CDR1 MDHEN, CDR2 SYDVKM.

The rearrangement uses TRBV10-2 and TRBJ2-3; 10 positions match TRBD2. This CDR3 region has 14 residues. J was trimmed by 6 bases and V by 0 bases; bases with no gene match: 0. The germline V gene encodes CDR1 WSHSY and CDR2 SAAADI. The CDR3 region has the DNA TGCGCCAGCAGTGAGTCTAGCGGGAGGGATACGCAGTATTTT. Its protein is CASSESSGRDTQYF.

This chain links TRBV9 with TRBJ2-1, with 10 bases lining up with TRBD2. The CDR3 extends over 17 amino acids. In germline, CDR1 is SGDLS, CDR2 YYNGEE. The J segment lost 1 base and the V segment lost 3 bases, leaving 7 bases of the junction unmatched. CDR3 sequence reads: CASSELSGGLSYNEQFF. DNA of the CDR3: TGTGCCAGCAGCGAACTTAGCGGGGGGCTTTCCTACAATGAGCAGTTCTTC.

The CDR3, as DNA: TGTGCCAGCAGTCCCACCGGTCAGCGGGACGAGCAGTACTTC. It translates to CASSPTGQRDEQYF. The J gene is TRBJ2-7, the V gene TRBV6-6; weak D call: TRBD2 (6 bases). The ends were cut back, 5 bases at V and 5 bases at J, with 16 bases in the middle. The CDR3 has 14 residues. Germline assignment: CDR1 MNHNY and CDR2 SVGAGI (reference sequence).

The V call is TRBV30, the J call TRBJ2-3; D is uncertain. Trimming removed 4 bases at V and 3 bases at J, with 8 bases between. Germline V gene data show CDR1 as GTSNPN and CDR2 as SVGIG (reference sequence). This CDR3 is built from 12 residues. The CDR3 DNA follows: TGTGCCTGGACTAGAGGTACAGATACGCAGTATTTT. Its protein is CAWTRGTDTQYF. Full variable domain (remainder filled in from reference TRBV30 and TRBJ2-3): SQTIHQWPATLVQPVGSPLSLECTVEGTSNPNLYWYRQAAGRGLQLLFYSVGIGQISSEVPQNLSASRPQDRQFILSSKKLLLSDSGFYLCAWTRGTDTQYFGPGTRLTVL.

This chain links TRBV15 with TRBJ2-3, with 8 bases matching TRBD2. The CDR3 is made up of 14 amino acids. Per the germline V gene, CDR1 is LNHNV and CDR2 is YYDKDF (reference sequence). The trim removed 7 bases at V and 3 bases at J, leaving 6 bases unmatched. The CDR3 here is CATTLSGTTDTQYF. The CDR3 nucleotides are TGTGCCACCACCCTTAGCGGGACGACAGATACGCAGTATTTT.

The chain links TRBV30 to TRBJ2-3, with 10 bases that match TRBD2. V dropped 8 bases and J dropped 6; count of bases not matched to a gene: 5. This CDR3 region has 12 residues. Per germline, CDR1 GTSNPN and CDR2 SVGIG (reference sequence). CDR3 region: CAGSGGSDTQYF. The CDR3 nucleotides are TGTGCCGGTAGCGGGGGGTCGGATACGCAGTATTTT.

The gene calls are TRBV19 and TRBJ2-7; 11 positions agree with TRBD2. The CDR3 sequence is 13 residues long. The trim removed 9 bases at V and 0 bases at J, leaving 1 base unmatched. Germline CDR1 LNHDA, CDR2 SQIVND (reference sequence). CDR3 loop: CASGTSGSYEQYF. CDR3 sequence (DNA): TGTGCCAGCGGGACTAGCGGCTCCTACGAGCAGTACTTC.

This chain links TRBV29-1 with TRBJ1-1; the D gene is possibly TRBD1 (5 bases). The CDR3 has 16 residues. Germline CDR1 reads SQVTM; CDR2 reads ANQGSEA. Trimming pared 8 bases from V and 1 base from J, leaving 23 bases between. CDR3 in DNA: TGCAGCCCCCGGAGGGGAGAATTCATTTGGAACACTGAAGCTTTCTTT. Protein: CSPRRGEFIWNTEAFF.

The chain uses TRBV29-1 and TRBJ2-1; 7 nucleotides align to TRBD1. The germline V gene has CDR1 SQVTM and CDR2 ANQGSEA. This CDR3 comprises 14 residues. After removal of 6 bases from V and 4 bases from J, the junction contained 9 bases not matched to a gene. The CDR3 DNA sequence: TGCAGCGTCCTCCGGGACAGCCAGTACAATGAGCAGTTCTTC. This codes for CSVLRDSQYNEQFF.

This sequence joins TRBV30 and TRBJ2-3; no clear D gene. Looked up from germline, CDR1 is GTSNPN and CDR2 is SVGIG (reference sequence). V was pared by 2 bases and J by 5 bases, with 17 bases between. CDR3 size: 15 residues. The CDR3 bases are TGTGCCTGGAGTATGAGTTACCTGTCAGGAGATACGCAGTATTTT. Residues: CAWSMSYLSGDTQYF.

The chain joins TRBV7-9 to TRBJ2-1, with 7 bases aligning to TRBD2. Trimming removed 5 bases from V and 7 bases from J; junction bases left unmatched: 14. CDR1 and CDR2 from the germline V gene are SEHNR and FQNEAQ (reference sequence). CDR3 length: 16 amino acids. The DNA for the CDR3 is TGTGCCAGCAGCCCCGCCGGGCGGGGGTCTTGGAATGAGCAGTTCTTC. Amino acid sequence: CASSPAGRGSWNEQFF.

The chain couples TRBV28 to TRBJ1-3; D may be TRBD1 (6 bases). This CDR3 has 16 amino acids. The germline V gene encodes CDR1 MDHEN and CDR2 SYDVKM. The V end was cut by 2 bases, the J end by 2 bases, with 13 bases between. The DNA of the CDR3 is TGTGCCAGCAGTTTACTACAGGGAAGTACTGGAAACACCATATATTTT. It specifies CASSLLQGSTGNTIYF.